A single sample gave rise to the 32 T cell receptor beta chains below, sequenced in a study of shared clonotypes between healthy human individuals. Profiling relied on immunoSEQ multiplex PCR, and the TCRdb table lists in-frame clones only, not all of them. The sample has hundreds of thousands of clones; approximately 96% are singletons. CD45RO-negative, CCR7-positively selected cells formed the naive CD8 fraction, excluding terminally differentiated effector memory CD45RA+ cells. The sample consisted of naive CD8+ T cells sorted from blood. These TCRs come from a woman aged 25 to 39 in good health.

This rearrangement joins TRBV27 to TRBJ2-7, with 8 bases that match TRBD2. The CDR3 runs 13 residues. Germline V gene lookup returns CDR1 MNHEY and CDR2 SMNVEV (reference sequence). V trimming: 3 bases; J trimming: 3 bases; junction bases outside the gene matches: 1. The CDR3 here is CASSFAGGYEQYF. The CDR3 DNA sequence: TGTGCCAGCAGTTTTGCGGGGGGCTACGAGCAGTACTTC.

The V and J genes are TRBV4-1 and TRBJ2-5, with a tentative D call TRBD1 (6 bases). This CDR3 region has 14 residues. Per germline, CDR1 MGHRA and CDR2 YSYEKL. The ends were cut back, 0 bases at V and 5 bases at J, with 10 bases in the middle. DNA for the CDR3: TGCGCCAGCAGCCAAGATACAGGGTTTGAGACCCAGTACTTC. Amino acid sequence: CASSQDTGFETQYF.

This clone is a singleton in its sample. This sequence joins TRBV18 and TRBJ1-5, with TRBD1 matching 7 bases. CDR1 KGHSH and CDR2 LQKENI come from the germline V gene. V trimming: 5 bases; J trimming: 5 bases; junction bases outside the gene matches: 3. The CDR3 is 13 residues long. CDR3 in amino acids: CASSRDSDQPQHF. The CDR3 DNA reads TGTGCCAGCTCAAGGGACAGCGATCAGCCCCAGCATTTT.

The rearrangement links TRBV7-6 to TRBJ2-5; D possibly corresponds to TRBD2 (7 bases). Germline V lookup: CDR1 SGHVS, CDR2 FNYEAQ. V was trimmed by 5 bases and J by 8 bases, leaving 15 bases between them. This CDR3 is built from 13 residues. The chain's CDR3 is CASSPRGGDTQYF. The CDR3 DNA reads as TGTGCCAGCAGCCCTAGGGGGGGAGATACCCAGTACTTC.

The rearrangement joins TRBV27 to TRBJ2-3, with TRBD1 as a possible D gene (5 bases). CDR3 size: 13 residues. The germline V gene encodes CDR1 MNHEY and CDR2 SMNVEV (reference sequence). V gave up 4 bases and J gave up 6 bases, with 11 bases separating them. In DNA, the CDR3 is TGTGCCAGCAGTTCCCAGGGCCCCGATACGCAGTATTTT. Translation: CASSSQGPDTQYF.

The rearrangement links TRBV5-6 to TRBJ2-1; the D gene could be TRBD1 or TRBD2 (6 bases each). The germline CDR1 and CDR2 sequences are SGHDT and YYEEEE. This CDR3 comprises 17 residues. V shed 6 bases and J shed 6 bases, with 25 bases lying between them. CDR3 region: CASTAYGGDIRVNEQFF. In DNA form, the CDR3 reads TGTGCCAGCACCGCCTATGGAGGGGACATTAGAGTCAATGAGCAGTTCTTC. Full variable domain (rest looked up from reference TRBV5-6 and TRBJ2-1): DAGVTQSPTHLIKTRGQQVTLRCSPKSGHDTVSWYQQALGQGPQFIFQYYEEEERQRGNFPDRFSGHQFPNYSSELNVNALLLGDSALYLCASTAYGGDIRVNEQFFGPGTRLTVL.

A single count supports this clone. The chain employs TRBV14 and TRBJ1-2, with D possibly matching TRBD1 (5 bases). CDR3 length: 13 amino acids. Germline V CDR1 and CDR2: SGHDN, FVKESK. Between the trimmed V and J ends, which lost 5 bases and 6 bases, there was a span of 13 bases. DNA of the CDR3: TGTGCCAGCAGCTGGACAAGACGAAATGGCTACACCTTC. It is translated as CASSWTRRNGYTF.

The chain is built from TRBV6-5 and TRBJ1-2, with a tentative D call TRBD1 (5 bases). Per germline, CDR1 MNHEY and CDR2 SVGAGI. This CDR3 is 15 amino acids long. Trimming shortened V by 4 bases and J by 2 bases, and 14 bases separated the two germline ends. The CDR3 DNA reads as TGTGCCAGCAGTTCGCGGCAGGGTGAGAACTATGGCTACACCTTC. Protein sequence: CASSSRQGENYGYTF.

This clone was seen only a few times. The J gene is TRBJ2-7, the V gene TRBV4-1; a possible D gene is TRBD2 (5 bases). The CDR3 is 14 amino acids. Germline V lookup: CDR1 MGHRA, CDR2 YSYEKL. The V end was cut by 4 bases, the J end by 0 bases, with 10 bases between. This CDR3 is CASSLGLFSYEQYF. The CDR3 DNA is TGCGCCAGCAGCCTCGGACTCTTCTCCTACGAGCAGTACTTC.

The chain has TRBV4-1 and TRBJ1-1; D call uncertain. CDR1 MGHRA and CDR2 YSYEKL come from the germline V gene. This CDR3 is built from 15 residues. Trimming shortened V by 2 bases and J by 1 base, and 11 bases separated the two germline ends. In nucleotides, the CDR3 is TGCGCCAGCAGCCAACCCCTCGGTGGGAACACTGAAGCTTTCTTT. This sequence encodes CASSQPLGGNTEAFF.

Turning to this clone: Other DNA sequences in this sample translate to the same CDR3. The chain recombines TRBV28 with TRBJ2-7; 7 bases match TRBD2. Unmatched junction bases numbered 2, after V lost 3 bases and J lost 0 bases. The CDR3 consists of 14 residues. Germline V gene sequence: CDR1 MDHEN, CDR2 SYDVKM. The CDR3 reads CASSLSGDSYEQYF. The CDR3 DNA sequence: TGTGCCAGCAGTTTGAGCGGGGACTCCTACGAGCAGTACTTC.

The V call is TRBV10-1, the J call TRBJ2-7; 9 bases line up with TRBD2. Trimming took 2 bases from V and 2 from J; bases not matched to a gene: 7. CDR1 and CDR2 (germline): WNHNN, SYGVQD (reference sequence). The CDR3 runs 16 residues. CDR3 bases: TGCGCCAGCAGTGAGGGTTCAGGACTAGCGACCTACGAGCAGTACTTC. Amino acid sequence: CASSEGSGLATYEQYF.

The chain recombines TRBV27 with TRBJ2-1; D might be TRBD2 (5 bases). Trimming took off 6 bases at V and 10 bases at J, with 16 bases between the two ends. This CDR3 is 13 amino acids long. Germline V gene lookup returns CDR1 MNHEY and CDR2 SMNVEV (reference sequence). Here the CDR3 reads CASSRGMDFEQFF. The CDR3 DNA follows: TGTGCCAGCAGCCGAGGGATGGATTTCGAGCAGTTCTTC.

The chain joins TRBV28 to TRBJ2-1, with 14 bases that match TRBD2. CDR3 length equals 15 residues. The J segment lost 8 bases and the V segment lost 7 bases, leaving 7 bases of the junction unmatched. The germline V gene encodes CDR1 MDHEN and CDR2 SYDVKM. Here the CDR3 DNA reads TGTGCCAGCACCTGGGGACTAGCGGGAGATGATGAGCAGTTCTTC. Protein product: CASTWGLAGDDEQFF.

This chain uses TRBV7-9 with TRBJ1-1; D is perhaps TRBD1 (5 bases). The V and J ends lost 3 bases and 5 bases respectively, with 13 bases between them. The CDR3 totals 14 residues. Germline CDR1 reads SEHNR; CDR2 reads FQNEAQ (reference sequence). This CDR3 is CASSFTDNGTEAFF. The CDR3 DNA reads as TGTGCCAGCAGCTTTACGGACAACGGGACTGAAGCTTTCTTT. The complete variable domain, with remaining parts taken from reference TRBV7-9 and TRBJ1-1, reads DTGVSQNPRHKITKRGQNVTFRCDPISEHNRLYWYRQTLGQGPEFLTYFQNEAQLEKSRLLSDRFSAERPKGSFSTLEIQRTEQGDSAMYLCASSFTDNGTEAFFGQGTRLTVV.

The chain recombines TRBV20-1 with TRBJ1-1; D remains ambiguous. The CDR3 has 10 amino acids. V gave up 3 bases and J gave up 8 bases, with 7 bases separating them. Germline CDR1 and CDR2: DFQATT and SNEGSKA (reference sequence). CDR3 nucleotides: TGCAGTGCTAGCCCCCGGGAAGCTTTCTTT. Translation: CSASPREAFF.

The rearrangement uses TRBV5-1 and TRBJ2-7; D is perhaps TRBD1 (6 bases). The germline V and J ends were trimmed by 4 bases and 3 bases, with 17 bases remaining between them. CDR1 and CDR2 (germline): SGHRS, YFSETQ. The CDR3 is made up of 15 amino acids. CDR3 sequence reads: CASSPEWGTLYEQYF. CDR3 nucleotide sequence: TGCGCCAGCAGCCCGGAGTGGGGGACACTCTACGAGCAGTACTTC.

The chain carries TRBV27 and TRBJ1-1; D unclear. The V end lost 2 bases, the J end lost 4 bases, and 11 bases lay between the germline ends. Germline V gives CDR1 MNHEY, CDR2 SMNVEV (reference sequence). The CDR3 runs to 14 residues. CDR3 loop: CASSLIGMGTEAFF. DNA of the CDR3: TGTGCCAGCAGTTTAATTGGGATGGGCACTGAAGCTTTCTTT.

This clone was counted once. This may come from a read error, since a much larger clone is one base off. The gene calls are TRBV27 and TRBJ1-5; D call uncertain. V was shortened by 4 bases and J by 3 bases, with 1 base between the two germline ends. CDR1 MNHEY and CDR2 SMNVEV come from the germline V gene (reference sequence). There are 11 residues in the CDR3. The CDR3 loop reads CASSSNQPQHF. CDR3 coding DNA: TGTGCCAGCAGTTCCAATCAGCCCCAGCATTTT.

V usage is TRBV27 and J usage is TRBJ1-2; D possibly corresponds to TRBD1 (6 bases). Germline lookup yields CDR1 MNHEY and CDR2 SMNVEV (reference sequence). There are 16 residues in the CDR3. Between the trimmed V and J ends, which lost 0 bases and 2 bases, there was a span of 13 bases. DNA for the CDR3: TGTGCCAGCAGTTTATCCCCGGACAGTCCAAACTATGGCTACACCTTC. Translated, it gives CASSLSPDSPNYGYTF.

This clone was seen only once. V usage is TRBV27 and J usage is TRBJ2-1, with D unclear. V was shortened by 4 bases and J by 6 bases, with 13 bases between the two germline ends. Germline values: CDR1 MNHEY, CDR2 SMNVEV (reference sequence). The CDR3 runs 14 residues. The DNA for the CDR3 is TGTGCCAGCAGTTCGATTACCCCGGGCAATGAGCAGTTCTTC. It encodes CASSSITPGNEQFF.

The rearrangement uses TRBV2 and TRBJ2-1; D is possibly TRBD2 (6 bases). Germline lookup yields CDR1 SNHLY and CDR2 FYNNEI. Trimming cost V 4 bases and J 9 bases, with 22 bases left between them. The CDR3 totals 16 residues. The CDR3 DNA reads TGTGCCAGCAGTGCTGTCCATTCGAGCAGGGAGGCTGAGCAGTTCTTC. It encodes CASSAVHSSREAEQFF.

There are a few counts of this clone. The V and J genes are TRBV2 and TRBJ1-5; no clear D gene. The CDR3 is 11 residues long. Trimming took off 8 bases at V and 6 bases at J, with 8 bases between the two ends. Germline V gene data show CDR1 as SNHLY and CDR2 as FYNNEI. CDR3 sequence: CASSIGQPQHF. DNA for the CDR3: TGTGCCAGCTCAATCGGTCAGCCCCAGCATTTT.

V is TRBV6-6 and J is TRBJ2-5; no definite D call. The V end was cut by 6 bases, the J end by 4 bases, with 9 bases between. The CDR3 runs 12 residues. CDR1 is MNHNY and CDR2 is SVGAGI in the germline V gene (reference sequence). CDR3 protein: CASSNTLETQYF. In nucleotides, the CDR3 is TGTGCCAGCAGCAACACCCTAGAGACCCAGTACTTC.

V and J are TRBV18 and TRBJ2-6; possible D gene TRBD1, 5 bases. V was cut by 3 bases and J by 3 bases, with 18 bases left in between. The CDR3 runs 18 residues. Germline lookup yields CDR1 KGHSH and CDR2 LQKENI. The CDR3 reads CASSPGWQGLDGANVLTF. In nucleotides, the CDR3 is TGTGCCAGCTCACCCGGGTGGCAGGGCCTAGATGGGGCCAACGTCCTGACTTTC.

CDR3 amino acids: CASRTISGTGETPGANVLTF. The CDR3 DNA follows: TGTGCCAGCAGGACCATCTCCGGGACAGGGGAGACTCCTGGGGCCAACGTCCTGACTTTC. The V gene is TRBV2, the J gene TRBJ2-6; 10 nucleotides line up with TRBD1. From germline, CDR1 is SNHLY and CDR2 FYNNEI. V lost 6 bases and J lost 2; bases outside the gene matches: 16. This CDR3 spans 20 amino acids.

This chain joins TRBV19 and TRBJ1-5; D gene ambiguous. Trimming took 0 bases from V and 0 from J, leaving 9 bases between them. This CDR3 has 16 amino acids. Germline V gives CDR1 LNHDA, CDR2 SQIVND (reference sequence). The CDR3 loop reads CASSIDAGDSNQPQHF. In DNA form, the CDR3 reads TGTGCCAGTAGTATAGATGCAGGAGATAGCAATCAGCCCCAGCATTTT.

The rearrangement joins TRBV5-6 to TRBJ1-1; 9 positions agree with TRBD1. J gave up 3 bases and V 6 bases, and 15 bases lay outside the gene matches. Per germline, CDR1 SGHDT and CDR2 YYEEEE. The CDR3 runs to 17 residues. The CDR3 spells CASTFGRDRVGYTEAFF. The CDR3 region has the DNA TGTGCCAGCACTTTCGGGCGGGACAGGGTTGGGTACACTGAAGCTTTCTTT.

V gene TRBV27 combines with J gene TRBJ2-1; no firm D call. The CDR3 totals 14 residues. CDR1 and CDR2 (germline): MNHEY, SMNVEV (reference sequence). The ends were cut back, 3 bases at V and 7 bases at J, with 13 bases in the middle. CDR3 in DNA: TGTGCCAGCAGTTTCCAAAGGAAGTCGAATGAGCAGTTCTTC. This encodes CASSFQRKSNEQFF.

The V call is TRBV7-6, the J call TRBJ2-7; perhaps D is TRBD1 or TRBD2 (5 bases each). The V gene's germline CDR1 is SGHVS and CDR2 FNYEAQ. V gave up 5 bases and J gave up 3 bases, with 8 bases separating them. This CDR3 region has 12 residues. Here the CDR3 DNA reads TGTGCCAGCAGCCGGGACGGCTACGAGCAGTACTTC. Its protein is CASSRDGYEQYF.

This rearrangement joins TRBV5-4 to TRBJ2-7, with D perhaps TRBD1 (6 bases). This CDR3 is 14 amino acids long. In germline, CDR1 is SGHNT, CDR2 YYREEE (reference sequence). V shed 1 base and J shed 1 base, with 9 bases lying between them. DNA of the CDR3: TGTGCCAGCAGCTTGACAGGGCCTTCCTACGAGCAGTACTTC. Protein sequence: CASSLTGPSYEQYF.

On this clone itself: Other DNA sequences from this sample encode an identical CDR3 as well. V usage is TRBV27 and J usage is TRBJ2-7, with a tentative D call TRBD2 (6 bases). The CDR3 totals 15 residues. The germline gives CDR1 MNHEY, CDR2 SMNVEV (reference sequence). Deletions cut 2 bases from V and 2 bases from J, with 13 bases between. The CDR3 DNA reads as TGTGCCAGCAGTTTAAGTGGCGGGACGACCTACGAGCAGTACTTC. Translating it yields CASSLSGGTTYEQYF.